The sequence of this T cell receptor beta chain was determined in a study of cytotoxic CD8 clonotypes in ibrutinib-treated CLL. Study in general: On average, about 92,000 productive rearrangements and approximately 250,000 productive templates per sample.

Turning to this clone: What it binds is not known.

The method was immunoSEQ multiplex PCR; TCRdb's version includes in-frame clones alone and lacks a portion of them. The sample carries roughly 160,000 clones, 70% to 85% recorded once. Trimming shortened V by 4 bases and J by 0 bases, and 12 bases separated the two germline ends. CDR1 SNHLY and CDR2 FYNNEI come from the germline V gene. This CDR3 spans 15 amino acids. Study-wide results and limits: In comparison with age-matched healthy donors, baseline clonality was higher and tracked circulating CD8+ T-cell counts. Clonality climbed at ibrutinib response, then dropped toward baseline at progression.

The source was PBMCs, collected after 24 months of ibrutinib treatment. This clonotype was obtained from a human donor with chronic lymphocytic leukemia. The V gene is TRBV2, the J gene TRBJ1-1; a possible D gene is TRBD1 (6 bases). Written as DNA, the CDR3 is TGTGCCAGCAGTGGACCAACAGGGTTGAACACTGAAGCTTTCTTT. Protein sequence: CASSGPTGLNTEAFF.